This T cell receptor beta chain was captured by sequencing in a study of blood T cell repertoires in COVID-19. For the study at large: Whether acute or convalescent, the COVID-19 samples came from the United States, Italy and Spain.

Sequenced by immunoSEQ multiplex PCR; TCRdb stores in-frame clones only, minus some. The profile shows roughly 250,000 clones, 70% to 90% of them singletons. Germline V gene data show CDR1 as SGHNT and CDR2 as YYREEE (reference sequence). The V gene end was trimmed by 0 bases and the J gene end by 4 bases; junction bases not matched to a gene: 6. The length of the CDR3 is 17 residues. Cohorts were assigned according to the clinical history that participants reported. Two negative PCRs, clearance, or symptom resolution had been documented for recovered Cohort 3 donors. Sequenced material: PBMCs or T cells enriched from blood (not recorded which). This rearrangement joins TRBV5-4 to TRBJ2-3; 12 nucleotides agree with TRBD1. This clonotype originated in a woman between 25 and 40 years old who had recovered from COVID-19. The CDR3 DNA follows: TGTGCCAGCAGCTTGGCCACGGGGACAGGGGGCGCAGATACGCAGTATTTT. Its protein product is CASSLATGTGGADTQYF.